These 21 T cell receptor beta chains came from one sample sequenced in a study of T-cell reconstitution after alpha-beta-depleted transplantation in children. Unique molecular identifiers were built into the TCRbeta library. MiXCR, run by TCRdb on the PCR reads, gives a single entry per CDR3 protein. The sample includes roughly 100,000 distinct CDR3 sequences, approximately 6% of them seen just once. The source material was PBMCs, mostly from graft donor cells, sampled 60 days after TCRalphabeta/CD19-depleted stem cell transplant. The receptors here all came from a female patient aged 2-15 years who had a stem cell transplant for Fanconi anemia, so the T cells may come from the graft donor.

This clonotype was found many times. The CDR3 loop is CATSRDLPPGQETQYF. The CDR3 DNA follows: TGTGCCACCAGCAGAGATCTCCCCCCAGGCCAAGAGACCCAGTACTTC. The J gene is TRBJ2-5, the V gene TRBV15; no clear D. The CDR3 has 16 amino acids. From germline, CDR1 is LNHNV and CDR2 YYDKDF (reference sequence). V dropped 0 bases and J dropped 1 base, with 12 bases sitting between them.

This clonotype was counted a few times. This sequence joins TRBV18 and TRBJ1-2, with D unclear. Trimming pared 0 bases from V and 8 bases from J, leaving 10 bases between. The CDR3 runs 13 residues. Germline V gene data show CDR1 as KGHSH and CDR2 as LQKENI. The CDR3 DNA follows: TGTGCCAGCTCACCACCGGCTCAGAGCGGCTACACCTTC. Amino acid sequence: CASSPPAQSGYTF.

This clonotype was seen many times. The chain links TRBV12-3 or TRBV12-4 to TRBJ1-6; D remains unclear. V gave up 2 bases and J gave up 0 bases, with 5 bases separating them. The CDR3 loop spans 15 amino acids. CDR3 DNA sequence: TGTGCCAGCAGTTTAAAGGGCTCCTATAATTCACCCCTCCACTTT. Residues: CASSLKGSYNSPLHF.

In its sample, this clonotype was seen a few times. CDR3: CASSYRIGETQYF. Written as DNA, the CDR3 is TGTGCCAGCAGCTATCGGATAGGGGAGACCCAGTACTTC. V is TRBV7-3 and J is TRBJ2-5; D unresolved. CDR1 is SGHTA, CDR2 FQGTGA, per germline. The CDR3 has 13 amino acids. The V end lost 4 bases, the J end lost 5 bases, and 11 bases lay between the germline ends.

This clonotype was seen ten or more times. The chain links TRBV9 to TRBJ2-2; TRBD1 is a possible D gene (6 bases). The CDR3 sequence is 16 residues long. Germline loops: CDR1 SGDLS, CDR2 YYNGEE. V was pared by 6 bases and J by 2 bases, with 17 bases between. CDR3 amino acids: CASTASGAQNTGELFF. CDR3 nucleotides: TGTGCCAGCACCGCCTCAGGGGCCCAAAACACCGGGGAGCTGTTTTTT.

There are a few counts of this clonotype. The J gene is TRBJ1-4, the V gene TRBV25-1; D is unresolved. Between the trimmed V and J ends, which lost 5 bases and 6 bases, there was a span of 4 bases. CDR3 length equals 11 residues. Germline V lookup: CDR1 MGHDK, CDR2 SYGVNS. The CDR3 sequence is CASSFDEKLFF. CDR3 DNA: TGTGCCAGCAGTTTTGATGAAAAACTGTTTTTT. Full variable domain (rest looked up from reference TRBV25-1 and TRBJ1-4): EADIYQTPRYLVIGTGKKITLECSQTMGHDKMYWYQQDPGMELHLIHYSYGVNSTEKGDLSSESTVSRIRTEHFPLTLESARPSHTSQYLCASSFDEKLFFGSGTQLSVL.

There are many counts of this clonotype. The chain couples TRBV7-2 to TRBJ1-6; 10 bases are shared with TRBD1. With V trimmed by 0 bases and J by 4 bases, 6 bases remained unmatched. From germline, CDR1 is SGHTA and CDR2 FQGNSA. The CDR3 contains 18 residues. The chain's CDR3 is CASSLAFRTGGYNSPLHF. CDR3 nucleotide sequence: TGTGCCAGCAGCTTAGCCTTTCGGACAGGGGGTTATAATTCACCCCTCCACTTT.

The chain carries TRBV29-1 and TRBJ1-2; D remains ambiguous. V was trimmed by 4 bases and J by 4 bases, leaving 10 bases between them. This CDR3 contains 12 residues. Germline V lookup: CDR1 SQVTM, CDR2 ANQGSEA. Here the CDR3 reads CSVVEGPYGYTF. The CDR3 bases are TGCAGCGTTGTGGAGGGCCCCTATGGCTACACCTTC. The full variable domain, with the rest looked up from reference TRBV29-1 and TRBJ1-2, is SAVISQKPSRDICQRGTSLTIQCQVDSQVTMMFWYRQQPGQSLTLIATANQGSEATYESGFVIDKFPISRPNLTFSTLTVSNMSPEDSSIYLCSVVEGPYGYTFGSGTRLTVV.

With regard to this clonotype: A much bigger clone sits one base away, suggesting this may be a read error. In this CDR3 the conserved last residue, phenylalanine or tryptophan, is missing, so a read error is likely. The chain employs TRBV6-2 or TRBV6-3 and TRBJ1-3; 7 bases line up with TRBD1. The CDR3 runs 16 residues. The J segment lost 1 base and the V segment lost 2 bases, leaving 5 bases of the junction unmatched. CDR1 MNHEY and CDR2 SVGEGT come from the germline V gene. CDR3: CASSYARQGSGNTIYC. CDR3 DNA sequence: TGTGCCAGCAGTTACGCTCGACAGGGATCTGGAAACACCATATATTGT.

This clonotype came up many times. This chain joins TRBV18 and TRBJ2-5; D gene unclear. Between the trimmed V and J ends, which lost 5 bases and 5 bases, there was a span of 9 bases. Germline assignment: CDR1 KGHSH and CDR2 LQKENI. The CDR3 is 12 amino acids. The CDR3 sequence: CASSKLDETQYF. In nucleotides, the CDR3 is TGTGCCAGCTCAAAACTCGACGAGACCCAGTACTTC.

On this clonotype: A much larger clone lies one base from this, so it may be a read error. The chain links TRBV12-3 or TRBV12-4 to TRBJ2-3, with TRBD2 matching 8 bases. J gave up 10 bases and V 2 bases, and 17 bases lay outside the gene matches. The CDR3 totals 17 residues. CDR3 bases: TGTGCCAGCAGTTTATTGGGACTAGGAGGCCCGGCGGATGCGCAGTATTTT. Protein: CASSLLGLGGPADAQYF.

The V and J genes are TRBV5-1 and TRBJ1-1; 8 bases are a match to TRBD1. The junction had 7 bases not matched to a gene; V was cut back by 1 base and J by 5 bases. This CDR3 contains 15 residues. The germline V gene encodes CDR1 SGHRS and CDR2 YFSETQ. CDR3 residues: CASSLIGTGETEAFF. The DNA for the CDR3 is TGCGCCAGCAGCTTGATCGGGACAGGAGAGACTGAAGCTTTCTTT. The variable domain in full, with the rest retrieved from reference TRBV5-1 and TRBJ1-1, is KAGVTQTPRYLIKTRGQQVTLSCSPISGHRSVSWYQQTPGQGLQFLFEYFSETQRNKGNFPGRFSGRQFSNSRSEMNVSTLELGDSALYLCASSLIGTGETEAFFGQGTRLTVV.

Of note for this clonotype: Given a much more abundant clone one base away, this may be a read error. This sequence joins TRBV4-1 and TRBJ2-5, with TRBD1 as a possible D gene (6 bases). Germline V lookup: CDR1 MGHRA, CDR2 YSYEKL. The CDR3 is 15 amino acids. The CDR3 loop is CASSQGMDSQETPYF. The CDR3 region has the DNA TGCGCCAGCAGCCAAGGGATGGACAGCCAAGAGACCCCGTACTTC.

This clonotype was found a few times. This sequence joins TRBV11-2 and TRBJ2-7, with TRBD1 matching 11 bases. With 0 bases clipped from V and 2 bases from J, the junction kept 3 bases outside the gene matches. The CDR3 extends over 16 amino acids. Germline lookup yields CDR1 SGHAT and CDR2 FQNNGV. Here the CDR3 DNA reads TGTGCCAGCAGCTTAGATGGACAGGGGGCGACCTACGAGCAGTACTTC. The encoded protein is CASSLDGQGATYEQYF.

This sequence joins TRBV11-2 and TRBJ2-1, with TRBD2 matching over 7 bases. The length of the CDR3 is 11 residues. Per the germline V gene, CDR1 is SGHAT and CDR2 is FQNNGV. Germline trimming cut 5 bases from V and 13 bases from J; bases unmatched to any gene: 5. The CDR3 sequence is CASSRSGFQFF. In DNA form, the CDR3 reads TGTGCCAGCAGCCGTAGCGGGTTCCAGTTCTTC.

The table lists this clonotype with many counts. The V gene is TRBV19, the J gene TRBJ2-2; no reliable D call. V lost 6 bases and J 0 bases, leaving 5 bases between the germline ends. This CDR3 is built from 13 residues. Germline values: CDR1 LNHDA, CDR2 SQIVND (reference sequence). The CDR3 loop reads CASRIANTGELFF. DNA of the CDR3: TGTGCCAGTAGGATCGCGAACACCGGGGAGCTGTTTTTT. Complete variable domain (other parts from reference TRBV19 and TRBJ2-2): DGGITQSPKYLFRKEGQNVTLSCEQNLNHDAMYWYRQDPGQGLRLIYYSQIVNDFQKGDIAEGYSVSREKKESFPLTVTSAQKNPTAFYLCASRIANTGELFFGEGSRLTVL.

This clonotype was counted many times. This chain joins TRBV6-5 and TRBJ2-1; 12 positions match TRBD2. Trimming took 4 bases from V and 7 from J; bases not matched to a gene: 5. The V gene's germline CDR1 is MNHEY and CDR2 SVGAGI. The CDR3 is 15 residues long. CDR3 in amino acids: CASSSLAGGSNEQFF. The CDR3 region has the DNA TGTGCCAGCAGTTCACTAGCGGGGGGTAGTAATGAGCAGTTCTTC.

This clonotype was seen at least ten times. The gene calls are TRBV28 and TRBJ2-2; possibly TRBD1 or TRBD2 for D (6 bases each). This CDR3 spans 17 amino acids. The ends were cut back, 7 bases at V and 1 base at J, with 19 bases in the middle. The germline V gene encodes CDR1 MDHEN and CDR2 SYDVKM. This CDR3 reads CASKDQTGRMNTGELFF. Here the CDR3 DNA reads TGTGCCAGCAAAGACCAAACAGGGAGGATGAACACCGGGGAGCTGTTTTTT.

This clonotype was observed many times. The chain couples TRBV25-1 to TRBJ1-2; 10 bases are shared with TRBD1. The CDR3 loop spans 19 amino acids. CDR1 and CDR2 (germline): MGHDK, SYGVNS. V lost 0 bases and J lost 2; bases outside the gene matches: 12. As DNA, the CDR3 is TGTGCCAGCAGTGAATACATTGGACAGGGGGATTTCCGAAACTATGGCTACACCTTC. It yields the protein CASSEYIGQGDFRNYGYTF.

This clonotype was seen more than once but under ten times. The chain carries TRBV4-2 and TRBJ2-3; 15 nucleotides line up with TRBD2. With 1 base clipped from V and 2 bases from J, the junction kept 10 bases outside the gene matches. The CDR3 loop spans 20 amino acids. From germline, CDR1 is LGHNA and CDR2 YNFKEQ. For the CDR3, the DNA is TGTGCCAGCAGCCAAGGGACTAGCGGGGGGGTCCTAACTCTCACAGATACGCAGTATTTT. Residues: CASSQGTSGGVLTLTDTQYF.

There are a few counts of this clonotype. This sequence joins TRBV12-3 or TRBV12-4 and TRBJ1-1; D is undetermined. V was pared by 3 bases and J by 1 base, with 3 bases between. The CDR3 totals 12 residues. The CDR3 region is CASSFPNTEAFF. CDR3 DNA sequence: TGTGCCAGCAGTTTCCCGAACACTGAAGCTTTCTTT.